These T cell receptor beta chains were read from a single sample in a study of response to subunit inactivated influenza vaccine. A single record per CDR3 protein comes from TCRdb applying MiXCR to the RT-PCR reads. In the table there are about 800,000 distinct CDR3 sequences, 21% of which are singletons. The source material was PBMCs from blood, sampled 4 to 6 days after vaccination. All receptors derive from a man between 50 and 59 years old who received an inactivated influenza vaccine. CDR3s include the opening cysteine and the closing phenylalanine or tryptophan. Fields, in order: J gene, V gene, CDR3 protein.

j_gene: TRBJ2-3; v_gene: TRBV6-2/TRBV6-3; CDR3aa: CASSYSLSSTDTQYF
j_gene: TRBJ1-2; v_gene: TRBV12-3/TRBV12-4; CDR3aa: CASSSGGPDGYTF
j_gene: TRBJ2-5; v_gene: TRBV29-1; CDR3aa: CSVEDRGQGQETQYF
j_gene: TRBJ2-7; v_gene: TRBV5-1; CDR3aa: CASSSGQGVHEQYF
j_gene: TRBJ1-5; v_gene: TRBV12-3/TRBV12-4; CDR3aa: CASRLQYQPQHF
j_gene: TRBJ1-2; v_gene: TRBV12-3/TRBV12-4; CDR3aa: CASSFSGQPYGYTF
j_gene: TRBJ2-6; v_gene: TRBV7-7; CDR3aa: CASSARPLQKTDSGANVLTF
j_gene: TRBJ2-7; v_gene: TRBV28; CDR3aa: CASRSTGTEIRGEQYF
j_gene: TRBJ2-5; v_gene: TRBV2; CDR3aa: CASSQDRDWETQYF
j_gene: TRBJ2-5; v_gene: TRBV15; CDR3aa: CATSPRVRETQYF